This entry features one T cell receptor (beta chain) sequence. Antigen: not known. V gave up 3 bases and J gave up 7 bases, with 18 bases separating them. Looked up from germline, CDR1 is SGHDN and CDR2 is FVKESK. This CDR3 contains 15 residues. This entry belongs to a study of beta chain features in type 1 diabetes. Points from the study as a whole: Using cDNA template may skew counts toward highly expressing activated cells.

Every bit of the isolated RNA underwent reverse transcription, so sequencing read expressed TCRB transcripts. The repertoire was sequenced with immunoSEQ multiplex PCR; TCRdb's copy has only in-frame clones and lacks some. Here the sample spans over 700,000 clones, 15% to 20% being singletons. This receptor was obtained from a woman under 30 in good health. The sample was naive CD4+ T cells from blood. This rearrangement joins TRBV14 to TRBJ1-2; D gene uncertain. The CDR3 is CASSQEFKRGSGYTF. As DNA, the CDR3 is TGTGCCAGCAGCCAGGAGTTCAAGCGAGGGTCTGGCTACACCTTC.